The rows below give T cell receptor beta chains drawn from one sample of a study of T cell responses to AZD1222 COVID-19 vaccine. Repertoires were generated with immunoSEQ multiplex PCR, while TCRdb's copy carries only in-frame clones and drops some. Here the sample spans roughly 140,000 clones, more than 85% being singletons. Sample: peripheral blood, taken on day 0 of AZD1222 vaccination. Receptors were obtained from an adult in good health. CDR3s include the opening cysteine and the closing phenylalanine or tryptophan. D genes are given only for firm matches. Not all rows give a size; the values are once, few, many and, for expanded clones, a class.

clone size	D gene	J gene	V gene	CDR3 protein	CDR3 DNA
.	.	TRBJ2-1	TRBV19	CASRVSGIEKGEQFF	TGTGCCAGTAGAGTCTCCGGGATTGAGAAAGGAGAGCAGTTCTTC
.	.	TRBJ1-1	TRBV20-1	CSVGAPEAFF	TGCAGTGTGGGGGCCCCTGAAGCTTTCTTT
.	.	TRBJ2-1	TRBV9	CASSRDFANEQFF	TGTGCCAGCAGCCGGGACTTCGCCAATGAGCAGTTCTTC
.	.	TRBJ2-2	TRBV7-2	CASSFHTGFANTGELFF	TGTGCCAGCAGCTTTCATACAGGGTTCGCGAACACCGGGGAGCTGTTTTTT
.	.	TRBJ1-2	TRBV6-5	CASSPWAGNYGYTF	TGTGCCAGCAGCCCGTGGGCGGGCAACTATGGCTACACCTTC
.	TRBD1	TRBJ2-2	TRBV3-1/TRBV3-2	CASSPPGQTTGELFF	TGTGCCAGCAGCCCACCGGGACAGACCACCGGGGAGCTGTTTTTT
.	.	TRBJ2-2	TRBV7-9	CASSLSSGELFF	TGTGCCAGCAGCTTGTCCTCCGGGGAGCTGTTTTTT
.	.	TRBJ1-1	TRBV12-3/TRBV12-4	CASSLNGAPEAFF	TGTGCCAGCAGTTTGAATGGGGCCCCTGAAGCTTTCTTT
.	.	TRBJ1-2	TRBV2	CASSEVRVQGGYTF	TGTGCCAGCAGTGAAGTCAGGGTACAGGGTGGCTACACCTTC
.	TRBD2	TRBJ2-7	TRBV7-6	CASSLGLAGYEQYF	TGTGCCAGCAGCCTGGGACTAGCGGGCTACGAGCAGTACTTC
.	TRBD1	TRBJ2-3	TRBV18	CASSPFGQATSTDTQYF	TGTGCCAGCTCACCGTTCGGACAGGCTACTAGCACAGATACGCAGTATTTT
.	.	TRBJ2-1	TRBV5-5	CASSLVDYNEQFF	TGTGCCAGCAGCTTGGTAGATTACAATGAGCAGTTCTTC
.	.	TRBJ1-1	TRBV12-3/TRBV12-4	CASSLPGTEAFF	TGTGCCAGCAGTTTACCGGGGACTGAAGCTTTCTTT
.	.	TRBJ2-1	TRBV6-2/TRBV6-3	CASSVAGSNEQFF	TGTGCCAGCAGCGTCGCAGGGTCGAATGAGCAGTTCTTC
once	.	TRBJ1-2	TRBV19	CATSLRTSYGYTF	TGTGCCACCTCCCTGAGGACAAGCTATGGCTACACCTTC
.	.	TRBJ1-3	TRBV5-1	CASSLAASSPGNTIYF	TGCGCCAGCAGCTTGGCGGCTAGTTCCCCTGGAAACACCATATATTTT
.	.	TRBJ1-2	TRBV3-1/TRBV3-2	CASSQDLEGGYGYTF	TGTGCCAGCAGCCAAGATCTGGAGGGCGGCTATGGCTACACCTTC
.	.	TRBJ2-1	TRBV6-5	CASSQGYEQFF	TGTGCCAGCAGTCAGGGTTATGAGCAGTTCTTC
.	.	TRBJ1-6	TRBV27	CASSLTEGSPLHF	TGTGCCAGCAGTTTGACCGAGGGCTCACCCCTCCACTTT
.	TRBD2	TRBJ2-1	TRBV3-1/TRBV3-2	CASSQEGLGYNEQFF	TGTGCCAGCAGCCAAGAGGGACTAGGATACAATGAGCAGTTCTTC
.	.	TRBJ1-5	TRBV2	CASKVGSYENQPQHF	TGTGCCAGCAAGGTGGGCAGCTACGAGAATCAGCCCCAGCATTTT
.	.	TRBJ1-2	TRBV7-9	CASSLVGLYGYTF	TGTGCCAGCAGCTTAGTAGGTTTATATGGCTACACCTTC
.	TRBD1	TRBJ1-2	TRBV11-2	CASSLWTGSYGYTF	TGTGCCAGCAGCTTATGGACAGGGAGCTATGGCTACACCTTC
.	.	TRBJ2-7	TRBV5-1	CASSLWDTYEQYF	TGCGCCAGCAGCTTGTGGGATACCTACGAGCAGTACTTC
.	TRBD1	TRBJ1-3	TRBV9	CASSGGQGESGNTIYF	TGTGCCAGCAGCGGGGGACAGGGAGAATCTGGAAACACCATATATTTT
.	.	TRBJ1-2	TRBV5-1	CASSRGDTSNYGYTF	TGCGCCAGCAGCCGGGGGGACACCTCTAACTATGGCTACACCTTC
.	.	TRBJ2-6	TRBV7-9	CASSLAAGPSSGANVLTF	TGTGCCAGCAGCTTAGCGGCAGGGCCTAGCTCTGGGGCCAACGTCCTGACTTTC
.	.	TRBJ2-5	TRBV3-1/TRBV3-2	CASSSGETQYF	TGTGCCAGCAGCTCGGGGGAGACCCAGTACTTC
.	TRBD2	TRBJ2-3	TRBV7-9	CASSSSGGTDTQYF	TGTGCCAGCAGCTCTAGCGGGGGCACAGATACGCAGTATTTT
.	.	TRBJ1-2	TRBV27	CASSPAGFPNYGYTF	TGTGCCAGCAGTCCGGCAGGGTTCCCTAACTATGGCTACACCTTC
few	.	TRBJ1-1	TRBV3-1/TRBV3-2	CASSYLGIDTEAFF	TGTGCCAGCAGCTACTTGGGGATCGATACTGAAGCTTTCTTT
.	.	TRBJ2-2	TRBV9	CASSVAQHTGELFF	TGTGCCAGCAGCGTAGCTCAGCACACCGGGGAGCTGTTTTTT
.	.	TRBJ1-3	TRBV4-1	CASSQAAGLVSGNTIYF	TGCGCCAGCAGCCAAGCCGCCGGGCTCGTCTCTGGAAACACCATATATTTT
.	.	TRBJ1-2	TRBV19	CASAPATVPRNYGYTF	TGTGCCAGCGCCCCGGCGACAGTCCCAAGAAACTATGGCTACACCTTC
.	.	TRBJ2-5	TRBV7-9	CASSLASGYETQYF	TGTGCCAGCAGCTTAGCGTCAGGGTATGAGACCCAGTACTTC
once	.	TRBJ1-2	TRBV25-1	CASSEEANYGYTF	TGTGCCAGCAGTGAGGAAGCTAACTATGGCTACACCTTC
.	.	TRBJ1-3	TRBV7-3	CASSPQGSSSGNTIYF	TGTGCCAGCAGCCCCCAGGGGAGCAGCTCTGGAAACACCATATATTTT
.	.	TRBJ1-2	TRBV30	CARGQSYYGYTF	TGTGCCCGGGGGCAGTCCTACTATGGCTACACCTTC
.	TRBD1	TRBJ1-1	TRBV7-9	CASSSPQGGNTEAFF	TGTGCCAGCAGCTCCCCTCAGGGGGGGAACACTGAAGCTTTCTTT
few	.	TRBJ2-1	TRBV5-6	CASTIGVVNEQFF	TGTGCCAGCACCATTGGGGTGGTCAATGAGCAGTTCTTC
.	.	TRBJ1-2	TRBV7-8	CASSQVAGNYGYTF	TGTGCCAGCAGCCAAGTCGCCGGGAACTATGGCTACACCTTC
.	.	TRBJ1-1	TRBV28	CASTSGGNTEAFF	TGTGCCAGCACCTCCGGGGGGAACACTGAAGCTTTCTTT
.	.	TRBJ2-3	TRBV20-1	CSASGLAYTDTQYF	TGCAGTGCTAGTGGCCTTGCATACACAGATACGCAGTATTTT
.	.	TRBJ1-6	TRBV6-5	CASSPGRYNSPLHF	TGTGCCAGCAGTCCGGGACGGTATAATTCACCCCTCCACTTT
.	.	TRBJ2-7	TRBV6-5	CASTLKTAAYEQYF	TGTGCCAGCACCTTAAAGACCGCCGCCTACGAGCAGTACTTC
.	.	TRBJ1-3	TRBV24-1	CATSAGAGNTIYF	TGTGCCACCAGTGCAGGGGCGGGAAACACCATATATTTT
.	.	TRBJ2-2	TRBV11-2	CASSLDRTWNTGELFF	TGTGCCAGCAGCTTAGATAGGACCTGGAACACCGGGGAGCTGTTTTTT
.	.	TRBJ1-6	TRBV24-1	CATGTGKSPLHF	TGTGCCACCGGAACAGGCAAATCACCCCTCCACTTT
.	.	TRBJ2-1	TRBV9	CASSLSGDSNEQFF	TGTGCCAGCAGCCTTTCAGGAGATTCGAATGAGCAGTTCTTC